Presented here are 7 T cell receptor beta chains from one specimen sequenced in a study of blood T cell repertoires in COVID-19 (dated by TCRdb to about 2020). Library prep was done by the immunoSEQ multiplex PCR assay. TCRdb limited this immuneACCESS table to in-frame rearrangements with V and J called. A share of clones is missing; checked studies link under half to unresolved V genes, and the rest is unexplained. The sample yields over 75,000 clones; roughly 83% were counted once. 25% of the sample is taken by the ten largest. The sample comprised peripheral blood. The receptors here all came from a human donor in a cohort sampled during active COVID-19.

The chain uses TRBV5-1 and TRBJ2-6; TRBD1 is a possible D gene (7 bases). V was pared by 1 base and J by 0 bases, with 8 bases between. CDR3 length: 16 amino acids. Germline CDR1 and CDR2: SGHRS and YFSETQ. The CDR3 sequence: CASSLQGGSGANVLTF. CDR3 coding DNA: TGCGCCAGCAGCTTGCAGGGGGGCTCTGGGGCCAACGTCCTGACTTTC.

The chain links TRBV11-1 to TRBJ1-1; tentative D call: TRBD1 (6 bases). V lost 5 bases and J lost 7, with 11 bases in between. The CDR3 is 12 amino acids. In germline, CDR1 is SGHAT, CDR2 FQDESV (reference sequence). CDR3 amino acids: CASSANRVEAFF. As DNA, the CDR3 is TGTGCCAGCAGCGCCAACAGGGTTGAAGCTTTCTTT.

The chain employs TRBV10-2 and TRBJ2-7, with TRBD1 identical over 7 bases. The CDR3 length is 13 residues. Germline V gene sequence: CDR1 WSHSY, CDR2 SAAADI. V lost 7 bases to trimming and J lost 3 bases; unmatched junction nucleotides: 6. CDR3 DNA: TGCGCCAGCAAAGGCAGGGGGAACTACGAGCAGTACTTC. It encodes CASKGRGNYEQYF.

The chain joins TRBV2 to TRBJ2-7; possibly TRBD2 for D (6 bases). In germline, CDR1 is SNHLY, CDR2 FYNNEI. CDR3 size: 14 residues. With 6 bases removed from V and 9 bases from J, the gap between germline ends came to 21 bases. The CDR3 protein is CASSAGGAVSWQYF. CDR3 nucleotide sequence: TGTGCCAGCAGCGCCGGAGGGGCAGTATCGTGGCAGTACTTC.

By share, this clone ranks as medium-sized (0.01 to 0.1%). The chain couples TRBV29-1 to TRBJ2-7; TRBD1 agrees at 12 bases. The ends lost 7 bases at V and 6 bases at J; junction bases unmatched: 4. The CDR3 extends over 12 amino acids. Germline lookup yields CDR1 SQVTM and CDR2 ANQGSEA. This CDR3 reads CSAGTGGAEQYF. CDR3 sequence (DNA): TGCAGCGCCGGGACAGGGGGCGCCGAGCAGTACTTC.

The V and J genes are TRBV6-2 or TRBV6-3 and TRBJ2-1; TRBD1 matches at 8 bases. The CDR3 spans 15 residues. Germline V gene lookup returns CDR1 MNHEY and CDR2 SVGEGT. J was trimmed by 3 bases and V by 2 bases; bases with no gene match: 3. The CDR3 here is CASSYETGDYNEQFF. The CDR3 region has the DNA TGTGCCAGCAGTTACGAGACAGGGGACTACAATGAGCAGTTCTTC.

V gene TRBV18 combines with J gene TRBJ2-7; D is uncertain. This CDR3 is 15 amino acids long. Trimming shortened V by 0 bases and J by 2 bases, and 11 bases separated the two germline ends. Germline CDR1 and CDR2: KGHSH and LQKENI. CDR3 sequence: CASSPPAVSTYEQYF. CDR3 coding DNA: TGTGCCAGCTCACCACCCGCGGTTAGTACCTACGAGCAGTACTTC.